This T cell receptor beta chain derives from a study of blood T cells in healthy people across ages. The CDR3 extends over 15 amino acids. In germline, CDR1 is SGHDN, CDR2 FVKESK. J lost 3 bases, V lost 0 bases, and 5 bases had no gene match. A sample-barcoded 5' primer and a J-beta primer mix were used in a second PCR of about 6 to 11 cycles. TCRdb itself ran the 5' RACE reads through MiXCR, one entry per CDR3 protein. Found here are roughly 680,000 distinct CDR3 sequences, under 65% of them singletons; the top ten hold approximately 12%. Sequencing input: blood. The receptor's source is an elderly woman in good health. This chain links TRBV14 with TRBJ2-7, with 7 bases matching TRBD2. The CDR3 DNA reads as TGTGCCAGCAGCCAAGATCCAGCGGGAAGCTACGAGCAGTACTTC. It codes for CASSQDPAGSYEQYF.